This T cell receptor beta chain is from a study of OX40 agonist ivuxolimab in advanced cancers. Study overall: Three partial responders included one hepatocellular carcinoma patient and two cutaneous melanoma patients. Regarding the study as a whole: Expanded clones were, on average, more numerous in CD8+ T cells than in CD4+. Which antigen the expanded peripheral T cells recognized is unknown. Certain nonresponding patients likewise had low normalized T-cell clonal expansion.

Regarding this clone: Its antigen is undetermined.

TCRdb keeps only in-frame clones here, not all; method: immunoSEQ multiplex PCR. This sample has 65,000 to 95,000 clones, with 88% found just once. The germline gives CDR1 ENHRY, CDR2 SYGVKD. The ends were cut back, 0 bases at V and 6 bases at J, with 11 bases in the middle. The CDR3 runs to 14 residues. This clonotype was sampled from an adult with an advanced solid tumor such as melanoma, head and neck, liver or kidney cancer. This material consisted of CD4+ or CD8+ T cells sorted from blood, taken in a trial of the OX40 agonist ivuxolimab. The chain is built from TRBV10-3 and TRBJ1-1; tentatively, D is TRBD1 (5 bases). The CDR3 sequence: CAISESGQAAEAFF. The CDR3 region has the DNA TGTGCCATCAGTGAGTCGGGGCAGGCGGCTGAAGCTTTCTTT.